Sequencing of this T cell receptor (beta chain) was carried out in a study of CD4 T cells in relation to SARS-CoV-2 and coronaviruses. Study observations and caveats: About 65% of donors had memory CD4+ clonotypes crossrecognizing SARS-CoV-2 and common cold coronavirus spike. Crossreactivity was assessed only for spike protein, not other viral proteins.

As to this clone: Its matching antigen is unknown.

Sequencing used immunoSEQ multiplex PCR; TCRdb keeps in-frame clones, though not all of them. This table holds about 26,000 clones, around 73% found once. V lost 7 bases, J lost 10 bases, and 9 bases stayed unmatched. The CDR3 extends over 13 amino acids. The germline CDR1 and CDR2 sequences are SQVTM and ANQGSEA. Unexposed donor CD4+ T cells date from about 2011-2018, before the COVID-19 pandemic. Isolation of CD4+ T cells took place after around eleven days in culture. Cells permitting, SARS-CoV-2 S/N and four cold-coronavirus spikes were tested on unexposed-donor CD4+ T cells. The chain links TRBV29-1 to TRBJ2-1; 11 bases agree with TRBD1. Specimen: CD4+ T cells from PBMCs, cultured in vitro. The TCR sequence derives from a human donor in good health. CDR3 in DNA: TGCAGCGCCTGGACAGGGGGCCCTACGGAGCAGTTCTTC. Residues: CSAWTGGPTEQFF.